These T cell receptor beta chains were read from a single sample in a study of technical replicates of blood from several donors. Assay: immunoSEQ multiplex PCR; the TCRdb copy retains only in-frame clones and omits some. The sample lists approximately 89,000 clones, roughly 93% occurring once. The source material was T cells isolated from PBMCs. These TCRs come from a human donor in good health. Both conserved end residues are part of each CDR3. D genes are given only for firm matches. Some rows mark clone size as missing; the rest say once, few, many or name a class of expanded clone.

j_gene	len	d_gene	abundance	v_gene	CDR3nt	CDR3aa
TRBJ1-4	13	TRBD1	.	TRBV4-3	TGCGCCAGCAGCCAAGGGGGACAGGAAAAACTGTTTTTT	CASSQGGQEKLFF
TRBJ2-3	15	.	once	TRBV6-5	TGTGCCAGCAGCCCCCAACGAGGGAGCACAGATACGCAGTATTTT	CASSPQRGSTDTQYF
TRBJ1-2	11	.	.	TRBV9	TGTGCCAGCAGCGGCGACGGGGGCTACACCTTC	CASSGDGGYTF
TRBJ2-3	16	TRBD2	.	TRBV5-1	TGCGCCAGCAGCAACCAACTAGCGGGAGGTTCAGATACGCAGTATTTT	CASSNQLAGGSDTQYF
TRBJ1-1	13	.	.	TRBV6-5	TGTGCCAGCAGTTACGGGCGTGGCACTGAAGCTTTCTTT	CASSYGRGTEAFF
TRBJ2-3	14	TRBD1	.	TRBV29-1	TGCAGCGTTGAGAGGGACAGGGGGACAGATACGCAGTATTTT	CSVERDRGTDTQYF
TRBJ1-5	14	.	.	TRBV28	TGTGCCAGCAGTTTGATTGGCGGATATCAGCCCCAGCATTTT	CASSLIGGYQPQHF
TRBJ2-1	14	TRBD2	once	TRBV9	TGTGCCAGCAGCGTGAGCGGGAGTGGCAATGAGCAGTTCTTC	CASSVSGSGNEQFF
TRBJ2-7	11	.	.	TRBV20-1	TGCAGTGCTCTCGAGCCCCAGGTAGAGTACTTC	CSALEPQVEYF
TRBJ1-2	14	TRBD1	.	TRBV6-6	TGTGCCAGCAGCTCTCTACAGGGGGCTGATGGCTACACCTTC	CASSSLQGADGYTF
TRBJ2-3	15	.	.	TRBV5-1	TGCGCCAGCAGCTTGGACGAGGGATCAGGTCGTACGCAGTATTTT	CASSLDEGSGRTQYF
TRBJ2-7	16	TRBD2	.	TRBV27	TGTGCCAGCAGTTCCGAAGGGACTAGCGGGATGTACGAGCAGTACTTC	CASSSEGTSGMYEQYF
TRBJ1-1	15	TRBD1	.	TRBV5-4	TGTGCCAGCAGCTTGGACAGGGGGCGCCGAGGTGAAGCTTTCTTT	CASSLDRGRRGEAFF
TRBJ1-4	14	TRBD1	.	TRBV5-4	TGTGCCAGCAGCGAGGACAGGGGGAATGAAAAACTGTTTTTT	CASSEDRGNEKLFF
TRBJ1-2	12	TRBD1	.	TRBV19	TGTGCCAGTACGGACAGGGTCTATGGCTACACCTTC	CASTDRVYGYTF
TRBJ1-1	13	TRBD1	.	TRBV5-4	TGTGCCAGCAGAGGACAGGCGGACACTGAAGCTTTCTTT	CASRGQADTEAFF
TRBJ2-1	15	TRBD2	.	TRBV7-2	TGTGCCAGCAGCTCGGGACTAGCGGGAGAGAGGGAGCAGTTCTTC	CASSSGLAGEREQFF
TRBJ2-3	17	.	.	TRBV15	TGTGCCACCAGCAGACCCAAAAACCCCAGGGGCACAGATACGCAGTATTTT	CATSRPKNPRGTDTQYF
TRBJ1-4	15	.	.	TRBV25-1	TGTGCCAGCAGCCCGGAGGTACAGGGTAATGAAAAACTGTTTTTT	CASSPEVQGNEKLFF
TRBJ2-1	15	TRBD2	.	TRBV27	TGTGCCAGCACCGAGGGACTAGCGGCCTACAATGAGCAGTTCTTC	CASTEGLAAYNEQFF
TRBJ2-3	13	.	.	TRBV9	TGTGCCAGCAGCGTAGACGGTACAGATACGCAGTATTTT	CASSVDGTDTQYF
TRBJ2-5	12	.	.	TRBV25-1	TGTGCCAGCAGTGAGCCCAGGGAGACCCAGTACTTC	CASSEPRETQYF
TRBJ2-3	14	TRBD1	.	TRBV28	TGTGCCAGCAGTAACTACGGGACAGGGGATACGCAGTATTTT	CASSNYGTGDTQYF
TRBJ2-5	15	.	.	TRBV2	TGTGCCAGCGGCCTGGTTGGGCAGGGGATAGAGACCCAGTACTTC	CASGLVGQGIETQYF
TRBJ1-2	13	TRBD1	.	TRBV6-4	TGTGCCAGCAGAGCCGGGACAGACTATGGCTACACCTTC	CASRAGTDYGYTF
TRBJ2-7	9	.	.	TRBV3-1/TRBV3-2	TGTGCCACCTACTACGAGCAGTACTTC	CATYYEQYF
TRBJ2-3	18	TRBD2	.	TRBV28	TGTGCCAGCAGTTTAGGTACTAGCGAAGTTATTTCGGCAGATACGCAGTATTTT	CASSLGTSEVISADTQYF
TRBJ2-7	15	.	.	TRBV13	TGTGCCAGCAGCTTAAGTGGGAGGTCCTCCTACGAGCAGTACTTC	CASSLSGRSSYEQYF
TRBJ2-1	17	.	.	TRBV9	TGTGCCAGCAGCACAGCGGAAGCGGCCTTCTCCTACAATGAGCAGTTCTTC	CASSTAEAAFSYNEQFF
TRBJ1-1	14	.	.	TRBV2	TGTGCCAGCAGTGAATTTTTTATGAACACTGAAGCTTTCTTT	CASSEFFMNTEAFF
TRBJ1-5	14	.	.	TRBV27	TGTGCCAGCAGTTTACAGGGTTCCAGTCAGCCCCAGCATTTT	CASSLQGSSQPQHF
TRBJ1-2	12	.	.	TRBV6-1	TGTGCCGCGGAACAGGGTTTCTATGGCTACACCTTC	CAAEQGFYGYTF
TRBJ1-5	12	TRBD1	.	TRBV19	TGTGCCAGTCGGACAGGGGGCCAGCCCCAGCATTTT	CASRTGGQPQHF
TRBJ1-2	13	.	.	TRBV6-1	TGTGCCAGCAGTGAGACGGGAAGCTATGGCTACACCTTC	CASSETGSYGYTF
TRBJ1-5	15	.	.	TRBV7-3	TGTGCCAGCAGCTTGACAGTTTATAGCAATCAGCCCCAGCATTTT	CASSLTVYSNQPQHF
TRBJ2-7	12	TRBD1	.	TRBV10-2	TGCGCCACCGCGACAGGGGGCGACGAGCAGTACTTC	CATATGGDEQYF
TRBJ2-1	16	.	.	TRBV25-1	TGTGCCAGCAAAGGGGGGGGAGGGCCCCAATACAATGAGCAGTTCTTC	CASKGGGGPQYNEQFF
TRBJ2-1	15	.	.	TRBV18	TGTGCCAGCTCACCCGCGACAAGATCCTACAATGAGCAGTTCTTC	CASSPATRSYNEQFF
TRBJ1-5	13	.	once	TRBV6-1	TGTGCCAGCAGCCGGGACTTTATGCAGCCCCAGCATTTT	CASSRDFMQPQHF
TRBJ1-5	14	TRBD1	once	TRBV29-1	TGCAGCACCGGGACAGGGGGCGACGGTCAGCCCCAGCATTTT	CSTGTGGDGQPQHF
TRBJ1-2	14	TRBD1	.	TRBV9	TGTGCCAGCAGCGTCGGACAGGCCAACTATGGCTACACCTTC	CASSVGQANYGYTF
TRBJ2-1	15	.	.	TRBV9	TGTGCCAGCAGCGTAGCGAGCGGTTTCTACAATGAGCAGTTCTTC	CASSVASGFYNEQFF
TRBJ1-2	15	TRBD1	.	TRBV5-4	TGTGCCAGCAGCTTGGGGACAGGAAGCCTCTATGGCTACACCTTC	CASSLGTGSLYGYTF
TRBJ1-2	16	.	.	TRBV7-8	TGTGCCAGCAGCTTAGCGGCCTGGGGGGATGCCTATGGCTACACCTTC	CASSLAAWGDAYGYTF
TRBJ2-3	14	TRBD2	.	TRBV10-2	TGCGCCACCCAACTAGCGGGAGCGACAGATACGCAGTATTTT	CATQLAGATDTQYF
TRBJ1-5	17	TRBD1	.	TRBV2	TGTGCCAGCAGTGCGCAGACAGGGTACTATAGCAATCAGCCCCAGCATTTT	CASSAQTGYYSNQPQHF
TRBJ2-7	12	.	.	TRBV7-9	TGTGCCAGCAGCTTAGAGCTTCGGGAGCAGTACTTC	CASSLELREQYF
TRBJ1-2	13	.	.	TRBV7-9	TGTGCCAGCAGCTTAGCCACAGTCTATGGCTACACCTTC	CASSLATVYGYTF
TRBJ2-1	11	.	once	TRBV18	TGTGCCAGCTCACCCGGGAATGAGCAGTTCTTC	CASSPGNEQFF
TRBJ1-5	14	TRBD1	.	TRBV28	TGTGCCAGCATGAGACAGGGGACAAATCAGCCCCAGCATTTT	CASMRQGTNQPQHF
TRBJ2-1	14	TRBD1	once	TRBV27	TGTGCCAGCAGCTGGGACAGGGGGCTCAATGAGCAGTTCTTC	CASSWDRGLNEQFF
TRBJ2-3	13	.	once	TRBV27	TGTGCCAGCAGTGACTATAGCACAGATACGCAGTATTTT	CASSDYSTDTQYF
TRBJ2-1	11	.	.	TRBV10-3	TGTGCCATCAATGACCTCAATGAGCAGTTCTTC	CAINDLNEQFF